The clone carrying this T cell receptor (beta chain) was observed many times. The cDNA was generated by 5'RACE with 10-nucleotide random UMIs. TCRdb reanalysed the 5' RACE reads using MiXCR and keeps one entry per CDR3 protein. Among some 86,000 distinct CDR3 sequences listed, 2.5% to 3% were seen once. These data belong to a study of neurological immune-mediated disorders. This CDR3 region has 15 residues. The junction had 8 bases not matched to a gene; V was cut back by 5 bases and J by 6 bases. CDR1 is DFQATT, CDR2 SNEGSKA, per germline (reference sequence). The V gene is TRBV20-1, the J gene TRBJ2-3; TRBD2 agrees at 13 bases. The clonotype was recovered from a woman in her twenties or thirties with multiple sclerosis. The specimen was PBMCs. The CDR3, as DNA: TGCAGTGCTCGCCTACTAGCGGGAGGGCCGGATACGCAGTATTTT. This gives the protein CSARLLAGGPDTQYF.